This T cell receptor (beta chain) was sequenced during a study of T cell changes during pregnancy in multiple sclerosis. V lost 2 bases, J lost 2 bases, and 13 bases lay in between. CDR1 MNHEY and CDR2 SMNVEV come from the germline V gene (reference sequence). This CDR3 is 15 amino acids long. Measured with immunoSEQ multiplex PCR; TCRdb has only the in-frame clones, and not every one. The sample contains around 95,000 clones, 94% of which appear only once. The input for sequencing was peripheral blood, taken after pregnancy. The chain carries TRBV27 and TRBJ2-7, with D perhaps matching TRBD2 (6 bases). This TCR was recovered from a female donor in good health, enrolled as a control in a pregnancy study. CDR3 in DNA: TGTGCCAGCAGTTTAGAGCCGGGGGTCGCCTACGAGCAGTACTTC. Protein sequence: CASSLEPGVAYEQYF.